This T cell receptor beta chain was recorded in a study of T cell responses to AZD1222 COVID-19 vaccine. Broader study findings: Spike-specific TCR breadth rose after two AZD1222 doses, and depth rose as well. AZD1222 recipients seropositive at baseline numbered only 6 or 7. Reportedly, nearly half the spike-specific TCRs target unmutated variant regions.

A remark on this clone: Its antigen is currently unknown.

Trimming at V came to 3 bases and at J to 6 bases, leaving 7 bases not matched to a gene. Per germline, CDR1 KGHSH and CDR2 LQKENI. This CDR3 contains 15 residues. The assay was immunoSEQ multiplex PCR, and TCRdb's table has in-frame clones only and misses some. Of around 180,000 clones detected, approximately 92% appear once; the ten largest clones hold 10%. Sample: peripheral blood, taken on day 0 of AZD1222 vaccination. The chain uses TRBV18 and TRBJ2-2; the match to TRBD1 covers 7 bases. The TCR originated in an adult in good health. The DNA for the CDR3 is TGTGCCAGCTCACCCGGGACAGTCCGGGCCGGGGAGCTGTTTTTT. This encodes CASSPGTVRAGELFF.